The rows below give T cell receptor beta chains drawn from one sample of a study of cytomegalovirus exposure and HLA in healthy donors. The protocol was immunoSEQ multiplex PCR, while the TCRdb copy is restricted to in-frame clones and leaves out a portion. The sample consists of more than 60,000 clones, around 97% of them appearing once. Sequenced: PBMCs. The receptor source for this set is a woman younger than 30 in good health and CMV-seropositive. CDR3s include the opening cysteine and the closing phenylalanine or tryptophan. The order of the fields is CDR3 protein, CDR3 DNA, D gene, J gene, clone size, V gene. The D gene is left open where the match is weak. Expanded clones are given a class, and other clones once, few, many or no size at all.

CASSLGGRLEAGGLGTDTQYF,TGTGCCAGCAGCTTAGGCGGCAGGCTGGAGGCGGGAGGGCTGGGCACAGATACGCAGTATTTT,TRBD2,TRBJ2-3,.,TRBV13
CASSLGGGRAVFF,TGTGCCAGCAGCTTGGGTGGCGGGAGGGCCGTGTTCTTC,TRBD2,TRBJ2-1,.,TRBV5-8
CASSVGTGGFDEQFF,TGTGCCAGCAGTGTTGGGACAGGGGGGTTCGATGAGCAGTTCTTC,TRBD1,TRBJ2-1,.,TRBV6-4
CASSPPASGSYEQYF,TGTGCCAGCTCACCACCGGCTAGCGGGAGCTACGAGCAGTACTTC,TRBD2,TRBJ2-7,.,TRBV18
CASSEADRGPQHF,TGTGCCAGCAGTGAAGCGGACAGGGGCCCCCAGCATTTT,TRBD1,TRBJ1-5,.,TRBV6-1
CASSPLVRAGVDYEQYF,TGTGCCAGCAGCCCCCTCGTCCGGGCAGGGGTAGACTACGAGCAGTACTTC,.,TRBJ2-7,few,TRBV9
CASSFGTNLNTEAFF,TGTGCCAGCAGCTTTGGTACTAACCTGAACACTGAAGCTTTCTTT,.,TRBJ1-1,.,TRBV5-5
CASSGLETQGKETQYF,TGTGCCAGCAGTGGTCTAGAGACGCAGGGCAAAGAGACCCAGTACTTC,.,TRBJ2-5,.,TRBV6-1
CASSLWAGEAFF,TGTGCCAGCAGCTTATGGGCAGGGGAGGCTTTCTTT,.,TRBJ1-1,.,TRBV28
CASSIPDFGTEAFF,TGTGCCAGTAGTATCCCTGACTTTGGTACTGAAGCTTTCTTT,.,TRBJ1-1,.,TRBV19
CASSVNRGPGNTEAFF,TGTGCCAGCAGCGTGAACAGGGGACCAGGCAACACTGAAGCTTTCTTT,TRBD1,TRBJ1-1,.,TRBV7-9
CASSLGGREKLFF,TGTGCCAGCAGTTTAGGGGGGAGAGAAAAACTGTTTTTT,.,TRBJ1-4,once,TRBV28
CASRQGLRQPQHF,TGTGCCAGCAGACAGGGGTTACGTCAGCCCCAGCATTTT,TRBD1,TRBJ1-5,.,TRBV27
CASSADREDTEAFF,TGTGCCAGCAGCGCCGACAGGGAAGACACTGAAGCTTTCTTT,TRBD1,TRBJ1-1,.,TRBV11-2
CASSLASGGNTEAFF,TGTGCCAGCAGCTTAGCTTCCGGGGGAAACACTGAAGCTTTCTTT,.,TRBJ1-1,.,TRBV11-2
CAILAGTGGEKLFF,TGTGCCATTCTCGCCGGGACAGGCGGTGAAAAACTGTTTTTT,TRBD1,TRBJ1-4,.,TRBV28
CSVVWGGLNTGELFF,TGCAGCGTTGTTTGGGGGGGGCTTAACACCGGGGAGCTGTTTTTT,.,TRBJ2-2,.,TRBV29-1
CAWDSDSNQPQHF,TGTGCCTGGGACAGCGATAGCAATCAGCCCCAGCATTTT,.,TRBJ1-5,.,TRBV30
CASSPIAGRADTQYF,TGTGCCAGCAGCCCTATAGCGGGACGGGCAGATACGCAGTATTTT,TRBD2,TRBJ2-3,.,TRBV7-3
CASSHIGQGTDTQYF,TGTGCCAGCAGCCACATAGGCCAGGGCACAGATACGCAGTATTTT,.,TRBJ2-3,.,TRBV5-4
CASSLGFGGYNEQFF,TGTGCCAGCAGCCTCGGCTTCGGGGGTTACAATGAGCAGTTCTTC,.,TRBJ2-1,.,TRBV7-3
CATGDTISTGGNYEQYF,TGTGCCACCGGGGACACGATCAGTACGGGAGGAAACTACGAGCAGTACTTC,.,TRBJ2-7,.,TRBV10-3
CASSETGFYHF,TGCGCCAGCAGTGAGACAGGTTTTTACCACTTC,.,TRBJ2-7,.,TRBV10-2
CASGLVVGRENTEAFF,TGTGCTAGTGGTTTGGTGGTCGGCAGGGAGAACACTGAAGCTTTCTTT,.,TRBJ1-1,.,TRBV12-5
CARKRESYEQYF,TGTGCCCGAAAGCGGGAATCCTACGAGCAGTACTTC,TRBD2,TRBJ2-7,.,TRBV6-5
CAWSAGLEYTGELFF,TGTGCCTGGAGTGCGGGACTAGAGTACACCGGGGAGCTGTTTTTT,TRBD2,TRBJ2-2,.,TRBV30
CASSLDRGGGYTF,TGTGCCAGCAGTTTGGACAGGGGGGGAGGCTACACCTTC,TRBD1,TRBJ1-2,once,TRBV27
CASSHPDRYEQYF,TGTGCCAGCAGCCACCCAGATCGATACGAGCAGTACTTC,.,TRBJ2-7,.,TRBV5-6
CASYTKLSGNTAKNIQYF,TGTGCCAGCTACACGAAACTCTCAGGGAATACTGCCAAAAACATTCAGTACTTC,.,TRBJ2-4,.,TRBV28
CASSPTGGSYEQYF,TGCGCCAGCAGCCCGACAGGGGGCTCCTACGAGCAGTACTTC,TRBD1,TRBJ2-7,.,TRBV5-1
CAWGDSQNTEAFF,TGTGCCTGGGGGGACAGCCAGAACACTGAAGCTTTCTTT,TRBD1,TRBJ1-1,.,TRBV30
CASSPRLAGDTGELFF,TGTGCCAGCAGCCCTCGACTAGCGGGTGACACCGGGGAGCTGTTTTTT,TRBD2,TRBJ2-2,.,TRBV9
CASSWTSRDTQYF,TGTGCCAGTAGTTGGACTAGCCGGGATACGCAGTATTTT,TRBD2,TRBJ2-3,once,TRBV19
CASNVVGTGVEKLFF,TGTGCCAGCAATGTGGTGGGGACAGGGGTCGAAAAACTGTTTTTT,TRBD1,TRBJ1-4,.,TRBV6-1
CSVEPPDRGNEQFF,TGCAGCGTTGAACCGCCCGACAGGGGGAATGAGCAGTTCTTC,TRBD1,TRBJ2-1,.,TRBV29-1
CASSLGGQGMHQPQHF,TGTGCCAGCAGCTTGGGGGGACAGGGAATGCATCAGCCCCAGCATTTT,TRBD1,TRBJ1-5,.,TRBV5-4
CASRTQGAWGYTF,TGTGCCAGCAGGACCCAGGGGGCTTGGGGCTACACCTTC,TRBD1,TRBJ1-2,.,TRBV6-6
CASNRQGSGYNEQFF,TGTGCCAGCAATCGACAGGGGAGCGGATACAATGAGCAGTTCTTC,TRBD1,TRBJ2-1,.,TRBV2
CASSLFSGPNTEAFF,TGTGCCAGCAGCTTATTTTCAGGGCCGAACACTGAAGCTTTCTTT,.,TRBJ1-1,.,TRBV7-3
CASSPVGGRTDTQYF,TGTGCCAGCTCACCAGTCGGCGGGAGAACAGATACGCAGTATTTT,TRBD2,TRBJ2-3,.,TRBV18
CASRSGQPGEQYF,TGTGCCAGCAGATCCGGACAGCCAGGAGAGCAGTACTTC,.,TRBJ2-7,.,TRBV6-6